These T cell receptor beta chains were read from a single sample in a study of blood T cell repertoires in COVID-19. Generated by immunoSEQ multiplex PCR, the TCRdb table keeps only in-frame clones and is missing some. The sample lists approximately 240,000 clones, under 85% occurring once. The specimen was peripheral blood. The receptors come from a woman in her forties with active or convalescent COVID-19. The CDR3 runs from the conserved cysteine through the conserved F or W. D genes are given only for firm matches. Size values are once, few and many counts, or a class for expanded clones, and some rows have none.

v_gene	abundance	j_gene	d_gene	CDR3nt	CDR3aa
TRBV18	NA	TRBJ1-2	TRBD1	TGTGCCAGCTCACGGGACGGGACAGAGGGGATCTATGGCTACACCTTC	CASSRDGTEGIYGYTF
TRBV19	NA	TRBJ1-1	NA	TGTGCCAGTAGTCCCCTGCCAGGCAGCACGAACACTGAAGCTTTCTTT	CASSPLPGSTNTEAFF
TRBV28	NA	TRBJ1-1	NA	TGTGCCAGCAGCCCGGGGGGGGCGGTGAACACTGAAGCTTTCTTT	CASSPGGAVNTEAFF
TRBV6-5	NA	TRBJ2-3	TRBD2	TGTGCCAGCACCCGTGAGCGGGGGGCAGATACGCAGTATTTT	CASTRERGADTQYF
TRBV28	few	TRBJ1-5	NA	TGTGCCAGCACCCCCGGCCCAGGTCAGGGAAAACAGCCCCAGCATTTT	CASTPGPGQGKQPQHF
TRBV5-4	NA	TRBJ2-1	TRBD2	TGTGCCAGCAGCCCCGGGGGGGTCTCCTACAATGAGCAGTTCTTC	CASSPGGVSYNEQFF
TRBV9	NA	TRBJ2-7	TRBD2	TGTGCCAGCAGCCACGGGGGTAGCGGGGGCTCCTACGAGCAGTACTTC	CASSHGGSGGSYEQYF
TRBV5-6	many	TRBJ2-1	TRBD2	TGTGCCAGCAGCTTGCCGACTAGCGGGGGATACAATGAGCAGTTCTTC	CASSLPTSGGYNEQFF
TRBV16	few	TRBJ1-2	TRBD1	TGTGCCAGCAGCTCCCCTGACAGGGGGCACGATGGCTACACCTTC	CASSSPDRGHDGYTF
TRBV28	NA	TRBJ1-4	TRBD1	TGTGCCAGCAGTTTACAGGGGGCGGGAAAACTGTTTTTT	CASSLQGAGKLFF
TRBV5-1	NA	TRBJ2-7	NA	TGCGCCAGCAGCCTCCTCCCTACCCGGTCCTACGAGCAGTACTTC	CASSLLPTRSYEQYF
TRBV5-4	once	TRBJ2-5	NA	TGTGCCAGCAGCCCCGCGGGGCGCGGGGCCCAGTACTTC	CASSPAGRGAQYF
TRBV11-3	NA	TRBJ2-3	NA	TGTGCCAGCAGCCCCGCTAGAGCAGATACGCAGTATTTT	CASSPARADTQYF
TRBV6-2/TRBV6-3	once	TRBJ2-5	TRBD2	TGTGCCAGCAGTTACGGGGGTAGCGGGACACTCCAAGAGACCCAGTACTTC	CASSYGGSGTLQETQYF
TRBV28	NA	TRBJ2-1	TRBD2	TGTGCCAGCAGTTTCACTAGCGGGGGGAGTAATGAGCAGTTCTTC	CASSFTSGGSNEQFF
TRBV12-3/TRBV12-4	NA	TRBJ1-1	NA	TGTGCCAGCAGTTTGCAGGTGAACACTGAAGCTTTCTTT	CASSLQVNTEAFF
TRBV5-1	NA	TRBJ2-7	NA	TGCGCCAGCAGCTTGGGGCAGGGAATTGACGAGCAGTACTTC	CASSLGQGIDEQYF
TRBV19	NA	TRBJ1-6	NA	TGTGCCAGTAGTATATTCCCCTCTTCACCCCTCCACTTT	CASSIFPSSPLHF
TRBV10-3	NA	TRBJ1-3	NA	TGTGCCATCAGTGAGTCATGGAGCTCTGGAAACACCATATATTTT	CAISESWSSGNTIYF
TRBV7-2	NA	TRBJ1-6	NA	TGTGCCAGCAGCTTTATCCAGGGAAGATCACCCCTCCACTTT	CASSFIQGRSPLHF
TRBV6-1	NA	TRBJ2-7	TRBD2	TGTGCCAGCAGTGCCAGGGTTGGTCGGACTAGCGGGCCATCCTACGAGCAGTACTTC	CASSARVGRTSGPSYEQYF
TRBV14	NA	TRBJ1-2	NA	TGTGCCAGCAGCAAAGGTGGAGCAGGGGTTGGCTACACCTTC	CASSKGGAGVGYTF
TRBV6-5	NA	TRBJ1-2	TRBD1	TGTGCCAGCAGCGCCGACAGGGCCTTTAACTATGGCTACACCTTC	CASSADRAFNYGYTF
TRBV28	NA	TRBJ1-3	NA	TGTGCCAGCAGTTTATCACGGGGCGCCCGGGGAGGCACCATATATTTT	CASSLSRGARGGTIYF
TRBV14	NA	TRBJ1-2	NA	TGTGCCAGCAGCCCGGCCAGGGACTATGGCTACACCTTC	CASSPARDYGYTF
TRBV24-1	NA	TRBJ2-1	TRBD1	TGTGCCACCAGTGATTTGATGGGCAGGGGGCTTTTGAATGAGCAGTTCTTC	CATSDLMGRGLLNEQFF
TRBV7-3	few	TRBJ2-7	TRBD2	TGTGCCAGCAGCCACGGACTAGCGGGGGCCTACGAGCAGTACTTC	CASSHGLAGAYEQYF
TRBV9	many	TRBJ1-1	NA	TGTGCCAGCAGCGTCGGGAGGGCCAACACTGAAGCTTTCTTT	CASSVGRANTEAFF
TRBV9	once	TRBJ2-1	TRBD2	TGTGCCAGCAGCGTAGGACTAGCGGGGGTTGAGTTCTTC	CASSVGLAGVEFF
TRBV28	NA	TRBJ2-5	NA	TGTGCCAGCAGTTCGCCCCCCCAAAGCGAGACCCAGTACTTC	CASSSPPQSETQYF
TRBV7-9	NA	TRBJ2-6	NA	TGTGCCAGCAGCTTATCAGGGATTGGGGCCAACGTCCTGACTTTC	CASSLSGIGANVLTF
TRBV2	NA	TRBJ2-3	NA	TGTGCCAGCAGCCTCACATCCGATACGCAGTATTTT	CASSLTSDTQYF
TRBV6-2/TRBV6-3	NA	TRBJ1-1	NA	TGTGCCAGCAGTCGGGGGGAGAACACTGAAGCTTTCTTT	CASSRGENTEAFF
TRBV3-1/TRBV3-2	NA	TRBJ1-2	NA	TGTGCCAGCAGCCAGAATTATGCAGGTTACGGCTACACCTTC	CASSQNYAGYGYTF
TRBV30	NA	TRBJ1-4	NA	TGTGCCTGCGGCAGACAGAATGAAAAACTGTTTTTT	CACGRQNEKLFF
TRBV24-1	NA	TRBJ2-1	TRBD2	TGTGCCATTCTAGCGGGGGCTGTATACAATGAGCAGTTCTTC	CAILAGAVYNEQFF
TRBV3-1/TRBV3-2	NA	TRBJ2-1	TRBD1	TGTGCCAGCAGCCAAGGGGGACAGGGCACTGTTGAGCAGTTCTTC	CASSQGGQGTVEQFF
TRBV28	NA	TRBJ2-3	TRBD2	TGTGCCAGCAGTGGTTGGACTAGAAGCACAGATACGCAGTATTTT	CASSGWTRSTDTQYF
TRBV7-7	NA	TRBJ2-3	TRBD2	TGTGCTAGCAGCCCGGGACTAGCGGGATCCACAGATACGCAGTATTTT	CASSPGLAGSTDTQYF
TRBV2	NA	TRBJ2-6	NA	TGTGCCAGCTTTAAGGAGGGAGGATTATCTGGGGCCAACGTCCTGACTTTC	CASFKEGGLSGANVLTF
TRBV19	NA	TRBJ2-5	TRBD2	TGTGCCAGTAGTTTGGGACTAGCGGGGGGACAAGAGACCCAGTACTTC	CASSLGLAGGQETQYF
TRBV7-9	NA	TRBJ2-1	TRBD1	TGTGCCAGCAGCTTAACAGGGGGGCGCTACAATGAGCAGTTCTTC	CASSLTGGRYNEQFF
TRBV4-2	NA	TRBJ1-5	NA	TGTGCCAGCAGCCAAGCTGTATCAGGTCAGCCCCAGCATTTT	CASSQAVSGQPQHF
TRBV7-9	NA	TRBJ2-2	NA	TGTGCCAGCAGCTTAGCGCAGGGTCACGGGGAGCTGTTTTTT	CASSLAQGHGELFF
TRBV6-5	NA	TRBJ1-5	TRBD1	TGTGCCAGCAGCGGCGGGACAGGCGGTCAGCCCCAGCATTTT	CASSGGTGGQPQHF
TRBV27	NA	TRBJ1-1	NA	TGTGCCAGCAGTTTATCAGGCAGGGTCACTGAAGCTTTCTTT	CASSLSGRVTEAFF
TRBV5-1	NA	TRBJ2-1	TRBD1	TGCGCCAGCAGCCTAGGACAGGATAACAATGAGCAGTTCTTC	CASSLGQDNNEQFF
TRBV7-2	many	TRBJ2-1	TRBD2	TGTGCCAGCAGCGCGCTAGCGGCCTCCTACAATGAGCAGTTCTTC	CASSALAASYNEQFF
TRBV7-9	NA	TRBJ2-3	NA	TGTGCCAGCAGCTTAGTAGCTAGCACAGATACGCAGTATTTT	CASSLVASTDTQYF
TRBV6-5	once	TRBJ2-7	NA	TGTGCCATCAGCGTTGCGGGTTCCTACGAGCAGTACTTC	CAISVAGSYEQYF
TRBV30	NA	TRBJ2-1	TRBD2	TGTGCCGGCAAGACTAGCGGGGGTTACAATGAGCAGTTCTTC	CAGKTSGGYNEQFF